A single TCR beta chain is shown here with its context. What it recognizes is unknown. Libraries were prepared by immunoSEQ multiplex PCR; TCRdb keeps only in-frame clonotypes and omits some of them. The profile shows approximately 130,000 clones, approximately 90% of them singletons. This sample is part of a study of T cell responses to AZD1222 COVID-19 vaccine. General observations from the study: AZD1222 recipients seropositive at baseline numbered only six or seven.

V was pared by 3 bases and J by 9 bases, with 13 bases of the junction left unmatched. Germline V CDR1 and CDR2: SQVTM, ANQGSEA. The CDR3 spans 15 residues. The specimen was peripheral blood, collected on day 0 of AZD1222 vaccination. The rearrangement links TRBV29-1 to TRBJ2-1, with 8 bases identical to TRBD2. This TCR came from an adult in good health. CDR3 nucleotide sequence: TGCAGCGTTGACCCCCCGGGGGGACTAGGGTTTGAGCAGTTCTTC. Its translation is CSVDPPGGLGFEQFF.